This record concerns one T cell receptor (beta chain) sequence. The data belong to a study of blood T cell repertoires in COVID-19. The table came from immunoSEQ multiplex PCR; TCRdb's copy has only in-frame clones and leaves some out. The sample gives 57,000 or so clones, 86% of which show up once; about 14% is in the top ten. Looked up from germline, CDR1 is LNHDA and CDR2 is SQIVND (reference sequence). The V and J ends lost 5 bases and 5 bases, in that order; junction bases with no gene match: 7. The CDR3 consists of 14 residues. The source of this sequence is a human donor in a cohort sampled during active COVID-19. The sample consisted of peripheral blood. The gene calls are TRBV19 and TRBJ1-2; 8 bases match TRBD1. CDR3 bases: TGTGCCAGTAGTGTCTCAGGGGGCCGGTATGGCTACACCTTC. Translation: CASSVSGGRYGYTF.